This T cell receptor (beta chain) was captured by sequencing in a study of cytotoxic CD8 clonotypes in ibrutinib-treated CLL. At the level of the study: The subjects consisted of 11 relapsed/refractory and roughly 15 treatment-naive individuals, with 17 to 18 IGHV unmutated.

This clone came up a few times. Its antigen remains unknown. V was clipped by 5 bases and J by 1 base, with 11 bases between them. This CDR3 is 14 amino acids long. Germline-derived CDR1 and CDR2 are SGHAT and FQNNGV. The data were produced by immunoSEQ multiplex PCR, yet TCRdb's version contains in-frame clones alone and is incomplete. The sample consists of approximately 300,000 clones, roughly 79% of them appearing once. Broader study findings: Public clonotypes, rarely seen, contracted or held steady on treatment.

The J gene is TRBJ2-5, the V gene TRBV11-2, with a weak D call TRBD2 (6 bases). This clonotype was sampled from a human donor with chronic lymphocytic leukemia. Source: PBMCs, taken before ibrutinib treatment. CDR3 sequence reads: CASSGRGSQETQYF. The CDR3 coding sequence is TGTGCCAGCAGCGGTCGGGGGAGCCAAGAGACCCAGTACTTC.